The sequence of this T cell receptor beta chain was determined in a study of cytomegalovirus exposure and HLA in healthy donors (dated by TCRdb to about 2017). For the study in its entirety: According to an earlier analysis of a few hundred of the donors, 150 million to 200 million T cells yielded roughly 110 million unique TCR beta sequences and 276 Gb of sequence data. Around 330 gigabases of sequencing data and around 85 million unique TCR sequences made up an early release that covered approximately 700 HLA-typed donors. Of the roughly 420 genotyped donors, 75% to 85% were placed in the genetic ancestry cluster associated with self-reported Caucasian donors. The aim of the study was to test whether cataloging public T cell receptors could identify signatures of past pathogen exposure. The study used immunosequencing to profile the T cell repertoires of approximately 690 subjects and linked those repertoires to cytomegalovirus serostatus. In addition to the first cohort of roughly 700 subjects, a separate validation cohort of 120 different subjects was used. High-throughput TCR immunosequencing, statistical association of individual TCRs with disease status, and machine learning were combined to predict cytomegalovirus infection status. A later analysis re-analyzed previously published TCR beta repertoires from roughly 600 donors and added high-resolution HLA genotyping to study TCR occurrence patterns. Rather than using new phenotypic data, the later analysis identified candidate immune exposures from TCR beta sequences and from how often those sequences occurred across donors. In an earlier analysis of over 550 of the donors, high-throughput TCR beta sequencing was used to judge whether each TCR beta V gene segment behaved as functional or pseudogenic. Donor age, sex, ethnicity and CMV serostatus were compiled together with the repertoire data. In a later genetic analysis, genome-wide SNP genotypes for about three fifths of the roughly 670 donors were used, and that subset was treated as a discovery cohort. Every discovery cohort repertoire had been produced on one sequencing platform. Class I and class II HLA loci were covered by the typing at four-digit resolution. Typing coverage varied by locus: roughly 629-630 donors for A, B, C, DRB1 and DQB1; 500 to 550 for DQA1; more than 600 for DPA1; 400 to 480 for DPB1. Because of strong linkage in the cohort, four to six DR-DQ haplotypes were treated as single units for association and clustering. On average, around 240,000 unique TCR beta nucleotide sequences were sequenced per donor among roughly 430 genotyped donors of the cohort, with 15% to 20% of those sequences being non-productive. General findings and caveats noted by the study authors: A later analysis reported that several top co-occurrence clusters appeared linked to parvovirus B19, influenza, CMV and Epstein-Barr virus. A later analysis associated 16,951 TCR beta sequences with specific HLA alleles at a false discovery rate of 0.05. A few of the identified cytomegalovirus-associated TCR beta chains were confirmed in vitro to be specific for cytomegalovirus antigens. Linkage disequilibrium might explain the correlated functional status among segregating V segments, but an unknown experimental factor could not be ruled out. While some public TCRs were present in many individuals, most TCR sequences turned up only very rarely across donors. This cohort had only TCR beta chains sequenced, and the lack of alpha or paired-chain data limited which features could be detected. A further reported finding was that TCR beta sequences accurately predicted the HLA-A and HLA-B alleles for most subjects in the first cohort. Strong co-occurrence of HLA alleles, especially DR and DQ, made assigning TCR associations to individual alleles difficult. According to a later analysis, TCR association rates differed among HLA loci, with DRB1 alleles showing the most associated TCRs and HLA-C alleles showing the fewest. Because HLA typing was unavailable for some donors at each locus, only the typed subset was used in association tests. Immune exposure information for the cohort was limited to CMV serostatus. According to the authors, the approach could potentially be generalized to other disease states and immunological phenotypes. According to a later analysis, most CMV-associated TCR beta chains appeared to be HLA-restricted, and the HLA associations seemed to be driven largely by CMV exposure. The earlier analysis of approximately 590 of the donors excluded around 17 rarely observed V segments, including chromosome 9 orphons, because counts were too low. The 87-base-pair reads could not distinguish some IMGT-functional V segments, including TRBV6-2 and TRBV6-3, so those segments were excluded. Presence/absence analyses assumed roughly uniform sequencing depth across donors, an assumption that may not hold. In a later genetic analysis, a missense DCLRE1C variant was associated with V-gene and J-gene trimming of TCR beta chains, and the association was replicated in an independent cohort. Compared with the approximately 670-donor mean, donors in an Asian-associated ancestry cluster had fewer N-insertions in productive TCRs, according to a later genetic analysis. A total of 150 to 200 TCR beta chains were listed by the study as associated with cytomegalovirus. A cluster of highly shared sequence variants was judged likely to be a technical artifact of the sequencing pipeline. In an earlier analysis of more than 450 of the donors, most TCR beta V segments were observed in productive rearrangements about 87% or about 30% of the time, broadly matching IMGT annotations. In a later analysis, HLA-associated TCR beta chains were found to be more clonally expanded and to have lower generation probabilities than equally common non-associated chains. In both the original and validation cohorts, the classifier was reported to diagnose cytomegalovirus status with high specificity and sensitivity.

About this clone: Its antigen has not been determined. Within one base of it there is no much larger clone, and no base qualities were kept.

For CDR1 and CDR2, the germline V gene (reference sequence) lists SGHNT and YYREEE. The CDR3 covers 16 residues, taking in both the cysteine and the phenylalanine. The retained sequence is limited to the CDR3, 48 bases, with the frame set at the first base. The library was built by means of the immunoSEQ multiplex PCR assay. For the multiplex PCR, a mixture combining 60 forward primers for TCR Vbeta segments and 13 reverse primers for TCR Jbeta segments was used. The CDR3 region of rearranged TCR beta genes was amplified from genomic DNA by a multiplex PCR assay. Amplified TCR beta libraries were sequenced as 87-base-pair reads on the Illumina HiSeq System. Turning to the authors' computational methods: Across the 500 to 850 repertoires, a later analysis counted 75 million to 90 million unique TCR beta chains, roughly 11 million of which were shared by at least two donors. Raw reads were error-corrected and collapsed into unique sequences with a nearest-neighbor algorithm that merged closely related sequences to remove PCR and sequencing errors. V, D and J gene segments were assigned by aligning CDR3 sequences to IMGT reference sequences. For a sequence to be retained, at least a six-nucleotide match to both a V gene segment and a J gene segment was required. Rearrangements were classified as productive when the CDR3 lacked stop codons and remained in frame with V and J, and all other rearrangements were classified as non-productive. Following IMGT convention, CDR3 was defined as the stretch from the second conserved V-encoded cysteine up to the conserved J-encoded phenylalanine. The earlier analysis of 450 to 750 of the donors excluded any sequence lacking an unambiguous match to a single V gene segment. An earlier analysis of over 450 of the donors classified V segments as functional when productive rearrangements were above 56.7% and as segregating when the standard deviation between donors was above 5%. To diagnose cytomegalovirus status from the catalog of TCR beta chain sequences, a statistical classification framework was built. In a later analysis, TCR nucleotide sequences were compared against IMGT/GENE-DB human TR gene sequences so that V and J genes could be assigned. Using the TCRdist pipeline, a later analysis assigned CDR3 sequences along with most-parsimonious VDJ recombination scenarios. In a later analysis, every TCR beta chain was defined by the combination of its CDR3 amino acid sequence and its V-gene family, and reads without a unique V-gene family were dropped. To address suspected cross-contamination and a sequencing artifact, a later analysis removed a few hundred highly shared, low-generation-probability nucleotide sequences. For each public chain, a later analysis derived a clonal expansion index from normalized ranks of inferred template counts within each repertoire. A later analysis computed generation probabilities with a VDJ recombination model fitted to out-of-frame rearrangements, and checked the results against IGoR. A later analysis scored TCR-TCR, TCR-HLA and TCR-CMV co-occurrence with hypergeometric tests, applying a repertoire-size bias correction to TCR pairs. A later analysis estimated false discovery rates by permuting HLA or CMV assignments 20 times. A later analysis grouped co-occurring TCRs with DBSCAN, adding TCRdist sequence similarity when clustering within HLA-allele-positive subsets. Co-occurrence clustering excluded repertoires with fewer than 30,000 or more than 120,000 public chains, plus five with anomalous nucleotide sharing. This immuneACCESS table, as held by TCRdb, lists in-frame sequences with V and J called but not all clones. Of the missing ones, under half trace to an unresolved V gene in checked studies; the others have no known cause. The V and J calls and clone size come from that table; D and trimming were worked out from the DNA. The sample table records roughly 99,000 clones; approximately 79% of these occur just once. Of the sample, more than 2% is held by the ten largest clones.

The cohort consisted of 600 or so healthy bone marrow donors. At the time of sampling, all cohort members were nominally healthy, though unrecorded immune exposures were likely present. The donor tested CMV seronegative and was one of the 352 seronegative cohort members. A peripheral blood sample was provided by each donor, and peripheral blood mononuclear cells were used for TCR beta sequencing. Genomic DNA extraction from the blood cell samples was performed with the Qiagen DNeasy Blood Extraction Kit. This receptor was obtained from a man aged 18 to 30 in good health and CMV-seronegative. The chain is made from TRBV5-4 and TRBJ2-5; no D gene is confidently identified. The end of the DNA is better explained by TRBJ2-7, so the J call may be wrong. Material: PBMCs. The CDR3 region has the sequence CASSSTLRFPPYEQYF. The sequenced DNA is TGTGCCAGCAGCTCAACCCTCCGGTTCCCCCCGTACGAGCAGTACTTC.